This T cell receptor (beta chain) came from a study of T cell responses to AZD1222 COVID-19 vaccine. The wider study: It was second doses at about 4 or about 12 weeks that were pooled. Study-wide findings and caveats: Clonal diversity was possibly underestimated, and white British individuals and females predominated among donors. It was only six AZD1222 recipients who were seropositive at baseline. Close to half of spike-specific TCRs reportedly recognize unmutated variant regions.

This table comes from immunoSEQ multiplex PCR, and its TCRdb copy is limited to in-frame clones, with some not included. This table holds about 110,000 clones, around 84% found once. Trimming at V came to 5 bases and at J to 2 bases, leaving 2 bases not matched to a gene. This CDR3 region has 13 residues. From germline, CDR1 is SEHNR and CDR2 FQNEAQ (reference sequence). Details on this clone: Its target is not known.

The V gene is TRBV7-9, the J gene TRBJ1-2, with 7 nucleotides matching TRBD1. The TCR originated in an adult in good health. Material: peripheral blood, obtained on day 0 of AZD1222 vaccination. CDR3 protein: CASSRDSNYGYTF. The CDR3 coding sequence is TGTGCCAGCAGCCGGGACAGCAACTATGGCTACACCTTC.